This T cell receptor beta chain came from a study of CXCR3-negative and CXCR3-positive naive CD8 T cells. Findings and caveats of the study: Naive cells with CXCR3 showed TRB CDR3s that were more hydrophobic than those in CXCR3-negative naive cells. Researchers reported similar TRBV-TRBJ usage in naive CXCR3-negative and CXCR3-positive cells, though memory differed.

Libraries of TRB cDNA were made by 5' RACE and carried UMIs. TCRdb re-called the 5' RACE reads, yielding one record per CDR3 amino acid sequence without DNA. The listing contains about 86,000 distinct CDR3 sequences. A remark on this clonotype: Its matching antigen is unknown.

This CDR3 region has 14 residues. Germline V gene lookup returns CDR1 MNHEY and CDR2 SMNVEV (reference sequence). The sequence was collected from a human donor in good health. Some clones in this sample may be carry-over from other donors' samples. Sequencing was performed on naive CXCR3+ CD8+ T cells from blood. Subset described: CD45RO-CCR7+CD27+CD95- naive CD8+ T cells expressing CXCR3 (TNR3+). The chain recombines TRBV27 with TRBJ2-1; the TRBD2 assignment by TCRdb is unverifiable without DNA. CDR3 loop: CASSSRTSNDEQFF.